This TCR beta chain is drawn from a study of blood T cell repertoires in COVID-19. Per the authors' pipeline: Reference gene primers were amplified, and this amplification served to estimate nucleated cell counts. This table comes from immunoSEQ multiplex PCR, and its TCRdb copy is limited to in-frame clones, with some not included. From that table come the V and J calls and clone size; the DNA was used to work out D and trimming. The sample consists of roughly 130,000 clones, 90% of them appearing once. Between the trimmed V and J ends, which lost 6 bases and 3 bases, there was a span of 11 bases. Germline V gene data show CDR1 as MNHEY and CDR2 as SMNVEV (reference sequence). This CDR3 is 13 amino acids long.

Material for sequencing was peripheral blood. The V call is TRBV27, the J call TRBJ1-2; TRBD1 might be the D (5 bases). This clonotype was obtained from a man aged 50-59 years with active COVID-19. The CDR3 loop is CASSHGGDYGYTF. As DNA, the CDR3 is TGTGCCAGCAGCCACGGGGGGGACTATGGCTACACCTTC.